Presented here are 9 T cell receptor beta chains from one specimen sequenced in a study of cytomegalovirus exposure and HLA in healthy donors. Here immunoSEQ multiplex PCR was the method, and the copy in TCRdb shows in-frame clones only, minus some. Of over 250,000 clones in the sample, around 90% are singletons; the top ten hold about 1%. The material sequenced was PBMCs. The receptors shown here come from a woman aged 30 to 39 in good health and CMV-seropositive.

The table lists this clone with a count of one. The V and J genes are TRBV9 and TRBJ1-1, with a weak D call TRBD1 (6 bases). V gave up 0 bases and J gave up 4 bases, with 10 bases separating them. CDR1 and CDR2 (germline): SGDLS, YYNGEE. This CDR3 is 14 amino acids long. DNA of the CDR3: TGTGCCAGCAGCGTAGTAGAAGGGGGCACTGAAGCTTTCTTT. It translates to CASSVVEGGTEAFF.

This chain connects TRBV6-1 to TRBJ2-7; TRBD2 is a possible D gene (6 bases). Trimming took 6 bases from V and 4 from J, leaving 16 bases between them. Germline values: CDR1 MNHNS, CDR2 SASEGT. This CDR3 is 14 amino acids long. The CDR3 loop is CASRGGLSAYEQYF. CDR3 in DNA: TGTGCCAGCAGGGGGGGTTTGAGTGCTTACGAGCAGTACTTC.

V gene TRBV28 combines with J gene TRBJ2-7; 9 bases map to TRBD1. Germline V gene sequence: CDR1 MDHEN, CDR2 SYDVKM. The junction had 8 bases not matched to a gene; V was cut back by 5 bases and J by 3 bases. The CDR3 has 15 residues. The CDR3 region is CASSPNDRGDYEQYF. In DNA form, the CDR3 reads TGTGCCAGCAGTCCAAACGACAGGGGGGACTACGAGCAGTACTTC.

This rearrangement joins TRBV15 to TRBJ1-4; the D gene is possibly TRBD1 (6 bases). CDR3 length equals 14 residues. The ends were cut back, 9 bases at V and 4 bases at J, with 15 bases in the middle. Germline assignment: CDR1 LNHNV and CDR2 YYDKDF (reference sequence). DNA for the CDR3: TGTGCCACTCGTCTGGGACATGTTAATGAAAAACTGTTTTTT. This translates into CATRLGHVNEKLFF.

The rearrangement uses TRBV27 and TRBJ1-2; 8 nucleotides line up with TRBD1. From germline, CDR1 is MNHEY and CDR2 SMNVEV (reference sequence). The V and J ends lost 6 bases and 8 bases, in that order; junction bases with no gene match: 14. There are 15 residues in the CDR3. CDR3 in amino acids: CASSFTGQGARGYTF. CDR3 coding DNA: TGTGCCAGCAGCTTTACCGGTCAGGGGGCGCGGGGCTACACCTTC.

The chain has TRBV7-6 and TRBJ2-3, with a possible D match to TRBD2 (6 bases). CDR3 length: 14 residues. Per germline, CDR1 SGHVS and CDR2 FNYEAQ. V lost 5 bases and J 0 bases, leaving 9 bases between the germline ends. CDR3 bases: TGTGCCAGCAGCCCAGGGACTAGCACAGATACGCAGTATTTT. It is translated as CASSPGTSTDTQYF.

This clone was detected once. The chain employs TRBV29-1 and TRBJ1-2; D call uncertain. This CDR3 has 11 amino acids. Per germline, CDR1 SQVTM and CDR2 ANQGSEA. The V gene lost 7 bases and the J gene lost 4 bases, with 10 bases spanning the gap. Written as DNA, the CDR3 is TGCAGCGATTCACGGGGCTATGGCTACACCTTC. Residues: CSDSRGYGYTF. The variable domain in full, completed from reference TRBV29-1 and TRBJ1-2, reads SAVISQKPSRDICQRGTSLTIQCQVDSQVTMMFWYRQQPGQSLTLIATANQGSEATYESGFVIDKFPISRPNLTFSTLTVSNMSPEDSSIYLCSDSRGYGYTFGSGTRLTVV.

The chain uses TRBV27 and TRBJ2-1, with D maybe TRBD1 (6 bases). The CDR3 consists of 14 residues. The V gene's germline CDR1 is MNHEY and CDR2 SMNVEV (reference sequence). Trimming left V 5 bases short and J 5 bases short, with 13 bases between. The CDR3 reads CASSAGVRNNEQFF. For the CDR3, the DNA is TGTGCCAGCAGTGCAGGGGTAAGGAACAATGAGCAGTTCTTC.

This clone was seen only once. The chain carries TRBV4-1 and TRBJ1-4; D uncertain. Trimming left V 1 base short and J 0 bases short, with 6 bases between. CDR3 size: 15 residues. The germline gives CDR1 MGHRA, CDR2 YSYEKL. The CDR3 is CASSQGIATNEKLFF. The CDR3 bases are TGCGCCAGCAGCCAAGGGATTGCAACTAATGAAAAACTGTTTTTT.